A selection of T cell receptor beta chains follows, all from one sample in a study of OX40 agonist ivuxolimab in advanced cancers. TCRdb's copy holds only in-frame clones and misses some; the assay was immunoSEQ multiplex PCR. Of 25,000 to 30,000 clones listed, 65% to 90% are singletons. Sequencing was performed on CD4+ or CD8+ T cells sorted from blood, taken in a trial of the OX40 agonist ivuxolimab. The receptors derive from an adult with an advanced solid tumor such as melanoma, head and neck, liver or kidney cancer. Each CDR3 is given with its conserved first and last residue. The order of the fields is D gene, V gene, J gene, clone size, CDR3 protein, CDR3 DNA. The D gene is left open where the match is weak. Clone size is not always given. Where it is, it says once, few, many or a class for expanded clones.

d_call: -; v_call: TRBV13; j_call: TRBJ2-2; clone_size: -; cdr3_aa: CASSQSIRANTGELFF; cdr3_nt: TGTGCCAGCAGTCAGTCTATTAGAGCGAACACCGGGGAGCTGTTTTTT
d_call: -; v_call: TRBV7-6; j_call: TRBJ2-1; clone_size: -; cdr3_aa: CASSDRSINEQFF; cdr3_nt: TGTGCCAGCAGCGACCGCTCCATCAATGAGCAGTTCTTC
d_call: TRBD1; v_call: TRBV5-6; j_call: TRBJ2-7; clone_size: -; cdr3_aa: CASSVIRDRVSYEQYF; cdr3_nt: TGTGCCAGCAGCGTAATCCGGGACAGGGTCTCCTACGAGCAGTACTTC
d_call: -; v_call: TRBV7-9; j_call: TRBJ2-7; clone_size: -; cdr3_aa: CASSIPGGDEQYF; cdr3_nt: TGTGCCAGCAGCATCCCGGGGGGCGACGAGCAGTACTTC
d_call: -; v_call: TRBV7-9; j_call: TRBJ1-1; clone_size: -; cdr3_aa: CASSPIFTEAFF; cdr3_nt: TGTGCCAGCAGCCCAATTTTCACTGAAGCTTTCTTT
d_call: -; v_call: TRBV7-6; j_call: TRBJ2-5; clone_size: -; cdr3_aa: CASSLSWGPGETQYF; cdr3_nt: TGTGCCAGCAGCTTGTCGTGGGGGCCGGGTGAGACCCAGTACTTC
d_call: TRBD1; v_call: TRBV9; j_call: TRBJ2-3; clone_size: -; cdr3_aa: CASSARTGTSTDTQYF; cdr3_nt: TGTGCCAGCAGCGCCAGGACAGGAACTAGCACAGATACGCAGTATTTT
d_call: TRBD2; v_call: TRBV4-1; j_call: TRBJ2-1; clone_size: -; cdr3_aa: CASSQVAGGSNEQFF; cdr3_nt: TGCGCCAGCAGCCAAGTAGCGGGAGGGAGCAATGAGCAGTTCTTC
d_call: TRBD1; v_call: TRBV7-6; j_call: TRBJ2-5; clone_size: -; cdr3_aa: CASSPSDRYQETQYF; cdr3_nt: TGTGCCAGCAGCCCGTCGGACAGGTACCAAGAGACCCAGTACTTC
d_call: TRBD1; v_call: TRBV11-3; j_call: TRBJ1-2; clone_size: -; cdr3_aa: CASSKGGQGYGYTF; cdr3_nt: TGTGCCAGCAGCAAAGGCGGACAGGGTTATGGCTACACCTTC
d_call: -; v_call: TRBV7-8; j_call: TRBJ1-2; clone_size: -; cdr3_aa: CASSFSSRGTNYGYTF; cdr3_nt: TGTGCCAGCAGCTTTTCCAGCCGGGGAACTAACTATGGCTACACCTTC
d_call: -; v_call: TRBV15; j_call: TRBJ2-1; clone_size: -; cdr3_aa: CATSPREGESVYNEQFF; cdr3_nt: TGTGCCACCAGCCCCAGAGAGGGGGAGTCAGTGTACAATGAGCAGTTCTTC
d_call: -; v_call: TRBV27; j_call: TRBJ1-4; clone_size: medium-sized; cdr3_aa: CASSLSMWGGEKLFF; cdr3_nt: TGTGCCAGCAGTTTATCGATGTGGGGAGGCGAAAAACTGTTTTTT
d_call: -; v_call: TRBV11-3; j_call: TRBJ2-4; clone_size: -; cdr3_aa: CASSGAWLATLAKNIQYF; cdr3_nt: TGTGCCAGCAGCGGGGCGTGGCTCGCGACCTTAGCCAAAAACATTCAGTACTTC
d_call: TRBD2; v_call: TRBV2; j_call: TRBJ2-1; clone_size: once; cdr3_aa: CAITSGVYNEQFF; cdr3_nt: TGTGCCATAACTAGCGGGGTCTACAATGAGCAGTTCTTC
d_call: -; v_call: TRBV6-1; j_call: TRBJ2-2; clone_size: -; cdr3_aa: CATSTGELFF; cdr3_nt: TGTGCCACCTCCACCGGGGAGCTGTTTTTT
d_call: TRBD2; v_call: TRBV5-1; j_call: TRBJ2-1; clone_size: -; cdr3_aa: CASSLGTSGREGGEQFF; cdr3_nt: TGCGCCAGCAGCTTGGGGACTAGCGGGAGAGAGGGGGGTGAGCAGTTCTTC
d_call: TRBD2; v_call: TRBV5-8; j_call: TRBJ2-1; clone_size: -; cdr3_aa: CASSWRWLAEVNEQFF; cdr3_nt: TGTGCCAGCAGCTGGAGGTGGCTAGCGGAGGTCAATGAGCAGTTCTTC
d_call: TRBD1; v_call: TRBV5-1; j_call: TRBJ2-2; clone_size: -; cdr3_aa: CASTLGQITGELFF; cdr3_nt: TGCGCCAGCACCTTGGGACAGATAACCGGGGAGCTGTTTTTT
d_call: -; v_call: TRBV14; j_call: TRBJ1-4; clone_size: -; cdr3_aa: CASSQSGGLLREEKLFF; cdr3_nt: TGTGCCAGCAGCCAAAGCGGCGGCCTTCTTCGGGAAGAAAAACTGTTTTTT
d_call: -; v_call: TRBV23-1; j_call: TRBJ2-4; clone_size: -; cdr3_aa: CASSQGGAAKNIQYF; cdr3_nt: TGCGCCAGCAGTCAGGGGGGCGCTGCCAAAAACATTCAGTACTTC
d_call: TRBD1; v_call: TRBV7-9; j_call: TRBJ2-7; clone_size: few; cdr3_aa: CASSLSETGNEQYF; cdr3_nt: TGTGCCAGCAGCTTGTCTGAGACAGGGAACGAGCAGTACTTC
d_call: -; v_call: TRBV4-3; j_call: TRBJ2-7; clone_size: -; cdr3_aa: CASSQAPLGSLTSYEQYF; cdr3_nt: TGCGCCAGCAGCCAAGCCCCCTTAGGTAGCCTTACCTCCTACGAGCAGTACTTC
d_call: TRBD2; v_call: TRBV4-1; j_call: TRBJ2-7; clone_size: -; cdr3_aa: CASSQGLAGGSEQYF; cdr3_nt: TGCGCCAGCAGCCAAGGACTAGCGGGGGGCTCCGAGCAGTACTTC
d_call: -; v_call: TRBV6-6; j_call: TRBJ2-1; clone_size: medium-sized; cdr3_aa: CASSRPYNEQFF; cdr3_nt: TGTGCCAGCAGTCGCCCTTACAATGAGCAGTTCTTC
d_call: -; v_call: TRBV28; j_call: TRBJ1-3; clone_size: -; cdr3_aa: CASRWGRSSGNTIYF; cdr3_nt: TGTGCCAGCAGGTGGGGTAGAAGTTCGGGAAACACCATATATTTT
d_call: -; v_call: TRBV5-4; j_call: TRBJ1-2; clone_size: few; cdr3_aa: CASSLAGADYGYTF; cdr3_nt: TGTGCCAGCAGCTTGGCTGGGGCAGACTATGGCTACACCTTC
d_call: -; v_call: TRBV5-1; j_call: TRBJ1-1; clone_size: -; cdr3_aa: CASSLGTNTEAFF; cdr3_nt: TGCGCCAGCAGCTTGGGGACGAACACTGAAGCTTTCTTT
d_call: -; v_call: TRBV2; j_call: TRBJ2-7; clone_size: once; cdr3_aa: CASSDDSPPGEQYF; cdr3_nt: TGTGCCAGCAGTGATGACAGTCCCCCGGGGGAGCAGTACTTC
d_call: TRBD1; v_call: TRBV27; j_call: TRBJ1-5; clone_size: -; cdr3_aa: CASTDRGGQPQHF; cdr3_nt: TGTGCCAGCACCGACAGGGGAGGACAGCCCCAGCATTTT
d_call: TRBD1; v_call: TRBV15; j_call: TRBJ2-3; clone_size: -; cdr3_aa: CATSRDSRDRPTGPGADTQYF; cdr3_nt: TGTGCCACCAGCAGAGATTCGAGGGACAGACCAACGGGACCCGGCGCAGATACGCAGTATTTT
d_call: -; v_call: TRBV11-1; j_call: TRBJ2-7; clone_size: -; cdr3_aa: CASSPPGTYNYEQYF; cdr3_nt: TGTGCCAGCAGCCCCCCCGGGACATATAACTACGAGCAGTACTTC
d_call: -; v_call: TRBV6-1; j_call: TRBJ2-7; clone_size: -; cdr3_aa: CASSDSRGISYEQYF; cdr3_nt: TGTGCCAGCAGTGACTCCAGGGGAATCTCCTACGAGCAGTACTTC
d_call: TRBD2; v_call: TRBV5-4; j_call: TRBJ2-1; clone_size: -; cdr3_aa: CASSPKTSGVWNEQFF; cdr3_nt: TGTGCCAGCAGCCCCAAGACTAGCGGGGTCTGGAATGAGCAGTTCTTC
d_call: TRBD1; v_call: TRBV5-1; j_call: TRBJ2-3; clone_size: -; cdr3_aa: CASSAYRGASTDTQYF; cdr3_nt: TGCGCCAGCAGCGCCTACAGGGGGGCTAGCACAGATACGCAGTATTTT
d_call: -; v_call: TRBV4-3; j_call: TRBJ2-5; clone_size: -; cdr3_aa: CASSQMETQYF; cdr3_nt: TGCGCCAGCAGCCAAATGGAGACCCAGTACTTC
d_call: -; v_call: TRBV18; j_call: TRBJ1-2; clone_size: -; cdr3_aa: CASSPTANYGYTF; cdr3_nt: TGTGCCAGCTCACCTACAGCAAACTATGGCTACACCTTC
d_call: TRBD2; v_call: TRBV9; j_call: TRBJ2-1; clone_size: -; cdr3_aa: CASSVAGTKQDEQFF; cdr3_nt: TGTGCCAGCAGCGTGGCCGGGACTAAGCAGGATGAGCAGTTCTTC
d_call: -; v_call: TRBV7-9; j_call: TRBJ2-3; clone_size: -; cdr3_aa: CASSAEGRGDTQYF; cdr3_nt: TGTGCCAGCAGCGCGGAAGGAAGAGGAGATACGCAGTATTTT
d_call: -; v_call: TRBV30; j_call: TRBJ2-2; clone_size: -; cdr3_aa: CAWRERTGELFF; cdr3_nt: TGTGCCTGGAGGGAACGAACCGGGGAGCTGTTTTTT
d_call: -; v_call: TRBV5-1; j_call: TRBJ2-1; clone_size: -; cdr3_aa: CASRQTGAEQFF; cdr3_nt: TGCGCCAGCAGACAGACAGGAGCTGAGCAGTTCTTC
d_call: TRBD2; v_call: TRBV5-1; j_call: TRBJ2-3; clone_size: once; cdr3_aa: CASSLRTSGNTDTQYF; cdr3_nt: TGCGCCAGCAGCTTGAGGACTAGCGGGAACACAGATACGCAGTATTTT
d_call: -; v_call: TRBV7-6; j_call: TRBJ2-1; clone_size: once; cdr3_aa: CASSRGGGPYNEQFF; cdr3_nt: TGTGCCAGCAGCCGAGGGGGGGGGCCCTACAATGAGCAGTTCTTC
d_call: -; v_call: TRBV12-1; j_call: TRBJ1-1; clone_size: few; cdr3_aa: CASSSTGENTEAFF; cdr3_nt: TGTGCCAGCAGCTCGACAGGAGAGAACACTGAAGCTTTCTTT
d_call: TRBD2; v_call: TRBV2; j_call: TRBJ2-1; clone_size: -; cdr3_aa: CASSLDRGGYNEQFF; cdr3_nt: TGTGCCAGCAGTCTGGATCGCGGGGGTTACAATGAGCAGTTCTTC